The present entry profiles one T cell receptor beta chain with its context. Its target antigen remains unknown. The sample holds no much larger clone one base away, and base qualities are not on file. This sample was taken from a study of blood T cell repertoires in COVID-19 (dated by TCRdb to 2018 to 2021). Study-level background: Samples covering the acute and convalescent phases of COVID-19 were provided by collaborators in the United States, Italy and Spain. Where available, HLA class I and class II types were obtained from metadata supplied by the sample provider rather than from assay-based typing. The prospective study material was composed of cDNA or gDNA derived from T cells, B-cell-depleted T cells, or PBMCs. Sample metadata almost always included a de-identified subject ID, COVID-19 status, age in years and sex. The repertoires were made available in a free public database intended to serve as a resource for research on the immune response to SARS-CoV-2. Subjects who had been exposed to COVID-19, were actively infected with it, or had recovered from it provided the deeply sampled blood TCRbeta repertoires that made up the dataset. Samples came from the ongoing ImmuneRACE study (first 160 participants) plus 1,254 subjects from 6 global collaborators.

TCRbeta CDR3 regions were amplified from genomic DNA by means of the immunoSEQ Assay, a bias-controlled multiplex PCR. Per the original workflow: Nucleated cell counts per sample were estimated from amplification of reference gene primers within the assay. Sequence reads were collapsed and filtered to measure the absolute abundance of every unique TCRbeta CDR3 rearrangement. For each sample, productive Simpson clonality was calculated as the square root of Simpson's diversity index over productive rearrangements. The source is immuneACCESS, and TCRdb retained only in-frame sequences with V and J called. Part of the clones is not carried over; for the studies checked, unresolved V genes explain less than half of this, and the remainder is unexplained. Clone size and V and J calls were adopted from that table, with D and trimming inferred from the DNA. The sample table shows about 240,000 clones, and around 86% are seen once. The ten largest clones represent about 2% of the sample.

A second Seattle source provided samples from volunteer blood donors who had recovered from COVID-19. The collaborating institutions used their own protocols to collect whole blood in K2EDTA tubes. Collaborator samples were shipped for TCRbeta analysis as frozen whole blood, isolated PBMCs, or DNA extracted from either sample type. The CDR3 has 11 amino acids, counting the end cysteine and phenylalanine. The DNA shown is the 33-base CDR3, in frame from base 1. Trimming removed 4 bases from V and 8 bases from J; the gene matches leave 0 bases unexplained. The germline V gene (reference sequence) provides CDR1 LNHDA and CDR2 SQIVND. Overall study results and their limits: The amount of clinical and demographic metadata varied by source and participant and was provided uncurated.

Sample: peripheral blood. The sequence was collected from a man aged 25-40 years who had recovered from COVID-19. Recombination linked TRBV19 to TRBJ1-2; a stretch of 8 junction bases matches TRBD1. The nucleotide sequence reads TGTGCCAGTAGTACAGGGGGCGGCTACACCTTC. This sequence encodes CASSTGGGYTF.